The 20 T cell receptor beta chains below come from one sample, sequenced in a study of molecular identifiers for immune sequencing clone quantification. TCRdb called the PCR reads again in MiXCR, with one record for every CDR3 protein. The repertoire holds about 510,000 distinct CDR3 sequences, with 20% to 25% as singletons. The material sequenced was naive CD8+ T cells from blood, with Jurkat cell RNA spiked in. Subset noted: FACS-sorted CD8+CD4-CCR7+CD45RA+ naive T cells. The receptors stem from a human donor in good health. Some libraries in this study had Jurkat cell RNA spiked in.

This clonotype came up a few times. The chain combines TRBV3-1 with TRBJ2-6; unclear D gene. Between the trimmed V and J ends, which lost 0 bases and 0 bases, there was a span of 15 bases. CDR1 and CDR2 from the germline V gene are LGHDT and YNNKEL (reference sequence). The CDR3 runs to 19 residues. CDR3 protein: CASSQDLEAPFSGANVLTF. CDR3 coding DNA: TGTGCCAGCAGCCAAGATCTTGAGGCCCCCTTCTCTGGGGCCAACGTCCTGACTTTC.

The V call is TRBV4-3, the J call TRBJ1-1; D is uncertain. Between the trimmed V and J ends, which lost 0 bases and 0 bases, there was a span of 11 bases. Germline CDR1 is LGHNA and CDR2 is YSLEER. CDR3 length equals 16 residues. CDR3 DNA: TGCGCCAGCAGCCAAGACAGGTGGGAATTGAACACTGAAGCTTTCTTT. This translates into CASSQDRWELNTEAFF.

This clonotype came up many times. The V gene is TRBV27, the J gene TRBJ2-3; D assignment may be TRBD1 or TRBD2 (5 bases each). The germline gives CDR1 MNHEY, CDR2 SMNVEV (reference sequence). Trimming removed 5 bases from V and 9 bases from J, with 18 bases in between. The CDR3 has 14 amino acids. The CDR3 region is CASSLDSLPGTQYF. CDR3 in DNA: TGTGCCAGCAGTCTAGACAGTCTGCCGGGGACGCAGTATTTT.

This clonotype came up a few times. This chain uses TRBV5-6 with TRBJ1-3, with 10 bases fitting TRBD1. The germline V gene has CDR1 SGHDT and CDR2 YYEEEE. The V and J ends lost 4 bases and 0 bases, in that order; junction bases with no gene match: 7. The CDR3 loop spans 17 amino acids. The CDR3 nucleotides are TGTGCCAGCAGCCCACGACAGGGGGCGAGCTCTGGAAACACCATATATTTT. Translation: CASSPRQGASSGNTIYF.

This clonotype was seen ten or more times. The rearrangement links TRBV28 to TRBJ2-5; D perhaps matches TRBD2 (5 bases). The CDR3 sequence is 15 residues long. From germline, CDR1 is MDHEN and CDR2 SYDVKM. V lost 5 bases and J lost 5, with 18 bases in between. The CDR3 sequence: CASSPTPSPGETQYF. In DNA form, the CDR3 reads TGTGCCAGCAGTCCGACACCCAGCCCGGGGGAGACCCAGTACTTC. Looking up the rest from reference TRBV28 and TRBJ2-5 gives the full variable domain: DVKVTQSSRYLVKRTGEKVFLECVQDMDHENMFWYRQDPGLGLRLIYFSYDVKMKEKGDIPEGYSVSREKKERFSLILESASTNQTSMYLCASSPTPSPGETQYFGPGTRLLVL.

J is TRBJ2-5 and V is TRBV25-1, with 9 bases identical to TRBD2. Looked up from germline, CDR1 is MGHDK and CDR2 is SYGVNS. Unmatched junction bases numbered 14, after V lost 4 bases and J lost 5 bases. This CDR3 is 17 amino acids long. The CDR3 sequence is CASSGYEGLASLETQYF. The CDR3 DNA follows: TGTGCCAGCAGTGGATATGAAGGACTAGCGTCTTTGGAGACCCAGTACTTC.

Points on this clonotype: The junction and the germline gene differ at one end; a read error may be behind it. CDR3 sequence (DNA): TGTGCCAGCAGTTTAGTAGCGGGGATTGGAGAGACCCGGTACTTC. As protein: CASSLVAGIGETRYF. The rearrangement links TRBV12-3 or TRBV12-4 to TRBJ2-5, with 8 bases lining up with TRBD2. This CDR3 spans 15 amino acids.

The V gene is TRBV2, the J gene TRBJ2-1, with 8 bases matching TRBD2. The germline V gene has CDR1 SNHLY and CDR2 FYNNEI. This CDR3 is built from 16 residues. Losses at the gene ends were 8 bases for V and 2 bases for J; bases not matched to a gene: 11. CDR3 coding DNA: TGTGCCAGCGTGGATATAGCGGGGACCACCTACAATGAGCAGTTCTTC. It is translated as CASVDIAGTTYNEQFF.

This sequence joins TRBV19 and TRBJ1-3; D is undetermined. The CDR3 extends over 14 amino acids. Trimming left V 4 bases short and J 4 bases short, with 11 bases between. Per germline, CDR1 LNHDA and CDR2 SQIVND (reference sequence). The DNA for the CDR3 is TGTGCCAGTAGTACGGACGGTTTAGGAAACACCATATATTTT. Protein product: CASSTDGLGNTIYF.

This clonotype occurred many times. The chain links TRBV19 to TRBJ2-7; TRBD1 matches 10 bases. Germline V gene sequence: CDR1 LNHDA, CDR2 SQIVND (reference sequence). After removal of 6 bases from V and 0 bases from J, the junction contained 11 bases not matched to a gene. The CDR3 consists of 17 residues. CDR3 sequence reads: CASSPHSGTGVSYEQYF. CDR3 bases: TGTGCCAGTAGCCCCCACTCCGGGACAGGGGTCTCCTACGAGCAGTACTTC.

This clonotype occurred many times. V is TRBV7-6 and J is TRBJ2-2; D remains ambiguous. Germline V gene data show CDR1 as SGHVS and CDR2 as FNYEAQ. This CDR3 region has 12 residues. V was clipped by 5 bases and J by 5 bases, with 6 bases between them. CDR3 amino acids: CASSAETGELFF. The DNA for the CDR3 is TGTGCCAGCAGCGCGGAAACCGGGGAGCTGTTTTTT.

A few counts support this clonotype. V is TRBV27 and J is TRBJ1-2; no clear D gene. The V gene lost 8 bases and the J gene lost 5 bases, with 18 bases spanning the gap. There are 14 residues in the CDR3. Germline CDR1 MNHEY, CDR2 SMNVEV (reference sequence). The CDR3: CASGRPADPYGYTF. DNA for the CDR3: TGTGCCAGCGGCCGCCCGGCAGATCCTTATGGCTACACCTTC.

There are many counts of this clonotype. The gene calls are TRBV2 and TRBJ1-2; 7 bases are a match to TRBD1. Germline lookup yields CDR1 SNHLY and CDR2 FYNNEI. The CDR3 contains 14 residues. V was pared by 5 bases and J by 5 bases, with 8 bases of the junction left unmatched. The CDR3 sequence: CASSIADRAYGYTF. The CDR3 DNA sequence: TGTGCCAGCAGTATTGCAGACAGGGCGTATGGCTACACCTTC.

This clonotype was seen a few times. The chain recombines TRBV9 with TRBJ2-7, with D tentatively TRBD1 (6 bases). Germline CDR1 reads SGDLS; CDR2 reads YYNGEE. The CDR3 is 15 amino acids. Trimming pared 0 bases from V and 4 bases from J, leaving 14 bases between. CDR3 protein: CASSVEPTGQYEQYF. The CDR3 nucleotides are TGTGCCAGCAGCGTAGAACCGACAGGACAGTACGAGCAGTACTTC. The variable domain in full, with the rest retrieved from reference TRBV9 and TRBJ2-7, is DSGVTQTPKHLITATGQRVTLRCSPRSGDLSVYWYQQSLDQGLQFLIQYYNGEERAKGNILERFSAQQFPDLHSELNLSSLELGDSALYFCASSVEPTGQYEQYFGPGTRLTVT.

Note on this clonotype: This may stem from a read error, because a much larger clone lies one nucleotide away. The chain carries TRBV27 and TRBJ2-7; D perhaps matches TRBD1 (5 bases). CDR1 is MNHEY and CDR2 is SMNVEV in the germline V gene (reference sequence). Trimming stripped 6 bases from V and 0 bases from J, with 12 bases between. The CDR3 loop spans 14 amino acids. DNA of the CDR3: TGTGCCAGCAGCCTGGCAGGGCACTCCTACGAGCAGTACTTC. Translating it yields CASSLAGHSYEQYF.

Points on this clonotype: With a much larger clone just one base away, this may be a read error. This chain uses TRBV30 with TRBJ2-1; tentatively, D is TRBD2 (5 bases). This CDR3 has 14 residues. Germline values: CDR1 GTSNPN, CDR2 SVGIG (reference sequence). Trimming removed 5 bases at V and 12 bases at J, with 23 bases between. CDR3 sequence: CAWDKDSAYEGQFF. CDR3 sequence (DNA): TGTGCCTGGGACAAGGACTCCGCGTATGAAGGGCAGTTCTTC.

The CDR3 here is CATSGTGTQETQYF. CDR3 nucleotides: TGTGCCACCAGTGGAACAGGGACACAAGAGACCCAGTACTTC. This sequence joins TRBV24-1 and TRBJ2-5; D possibly corresponds to TRBD1 (6 bases). The V end was cut by 5 bases, the J end by 2 bases, with 11 bases between. The CDR3 has 14 amino acids. Germline V gene lookup returns CDR1 KGHDR and CDR2 SFDVKD.

This clonotype occurred many times. V gene TRBV7-9 combines with J gene TRBJ2-3, with 9 bases fitting TRBD1. Germline values: CDR1 SEHNR, CDR2 FQNEAQ (reference sequence). The CDR3 spans 15 residues. V lost 5 bases, J lost 4 bases, and 7 bases stayed unmatched. The CDR3 nucleotides are TGTGCCAGCAGCGACCGGGACAGGGATCCAGATACGCAGTATTTT. This encodes CASSDRDRDPDTQYF.

This clonotype was seen only a few times. The J gene is TRBJ2-3, the V gene TRBV7-9; D gene uncertain. From germline, CDR1 is SEHNR and CDR2 FQNEAQ (reference sequence). V was pared by 0 bases and J by 1 base, with 14 bases between. CDR3 size: 17 residues. This CDR3 reads CASSLAPARSGTDTQYF. CDR3 coding DNA: TGTGCCAGCAGCTTAGCGCCGGCCAGATCAGGCACAGATACGCAGTATTTT.

This clonotype was counted many times. This chain joins TRBV30 and TRBJ1-1; the D is unclear. Germline CDR1 and CDR2: GTSNPN and SVGIG (reference sequence). CDR3 length: 15 residues. V shed 0 bases and J shed 0 bases, with 11 bases lying between them. The CDR3 reads CAWSVLSSLNTEAFF. The CDR3 DNA is TGTGCCTGGAGTGTACTTAGTTCCCTGAACACTGAAGCTTTCTTT. Together with reference TRBV30 and TRBJ1-1, the CDR3 gives the full variable domain: SQTIHQWPATLVQPVGSPLSLECTVEGTSNPNLYWYRQAAGRGLQLLFYSVGIGQISSEVPQNLSASRPQDRQFILSSKKLLLSDSGFYLCAWSVLSSLNTEAFFGQGTRLTVV.